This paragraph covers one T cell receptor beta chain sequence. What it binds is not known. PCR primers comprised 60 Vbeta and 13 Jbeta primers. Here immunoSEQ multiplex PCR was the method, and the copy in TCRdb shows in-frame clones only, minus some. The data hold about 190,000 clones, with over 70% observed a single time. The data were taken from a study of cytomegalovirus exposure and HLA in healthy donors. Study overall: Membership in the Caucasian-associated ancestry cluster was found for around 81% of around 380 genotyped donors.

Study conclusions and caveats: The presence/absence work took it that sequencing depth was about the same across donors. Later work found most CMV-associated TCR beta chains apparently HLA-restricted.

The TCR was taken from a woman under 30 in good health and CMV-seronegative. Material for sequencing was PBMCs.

The CDR3 DNA sequence: TGTGCCAGCAGCCAGGACAGGGCAGCCAAAAACATTCAGTACTTC. Translation: CASSQDRAAKNIQYF. The chain recombines TRBV28 with TRBJ2-4, with TRBD1 matching over 8 bases. After removal of 6 bases from V and 0 bases from J, the junction contained 4 bases not matched to a gene. Germline CDR1 and CDR2: MDHEN and SYDVKM. The CDR3 totals 15 residues.